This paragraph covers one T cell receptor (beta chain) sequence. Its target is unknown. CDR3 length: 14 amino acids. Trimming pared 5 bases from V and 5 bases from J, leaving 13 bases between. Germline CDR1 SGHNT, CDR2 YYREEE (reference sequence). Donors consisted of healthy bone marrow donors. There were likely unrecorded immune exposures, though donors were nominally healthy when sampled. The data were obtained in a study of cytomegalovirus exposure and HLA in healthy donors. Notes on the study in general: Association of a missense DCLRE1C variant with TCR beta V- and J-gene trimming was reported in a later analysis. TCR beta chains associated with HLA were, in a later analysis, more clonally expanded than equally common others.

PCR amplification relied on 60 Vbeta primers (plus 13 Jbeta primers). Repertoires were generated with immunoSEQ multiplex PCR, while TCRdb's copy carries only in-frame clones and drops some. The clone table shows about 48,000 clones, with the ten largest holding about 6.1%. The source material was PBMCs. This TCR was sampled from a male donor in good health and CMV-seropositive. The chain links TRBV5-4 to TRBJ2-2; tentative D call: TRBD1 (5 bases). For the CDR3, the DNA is TGTGCCAGCAGGACCCAGACAGATACCGGGGAGCTGTTTTTT. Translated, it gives CASRTQTDTGELFF.